The 32 T cell receptor beta chains presented below share a single source sample, sequenced in a study of chemoradiotherapy in HPV16-positive cancers. TCRdb's copy holds only in-frame clones and misses some; the assay was immunoSEQ multiplex PCR. Of some 10,000 clones in the sample, more than 75% are singletons; the top ten hold about 2.4%. This material consisted of blood, taken from a patient who underwent chemoradiotherapy. These receptors were taken from a human donor with HPV-associated anogenital cancer.

The J gene is TRBJ1-2, the V gene TRBV30, with TRBD1 as a possible D gene (5 bases). Per germline, CDR1 GTSNPN and CDR2 SVGIG (reference sequence). This CDR3 has 14 residues. Trimming shortened V by 0 bases and J by 6 bases, and 14 bases separated the two germline ends. The DNA of the CDR3 is TGTGCCTGGAGTGTGGCGGCGGGGGGAGATGGCTACACCTTC. Translated, it gives CAWSVAAGGDGYTF.

The gene calls are TRBV7-3 and TRBJ2-7; no reliable D call. The germline V and J ends were trimmed by 4 bases and 5 bases, with 12 bases remaining between them. The CDR3 is 13 residues long. Germline loops: CDR1 SGHTA, CDR2 FQGTGA. CDR3 loop: CASSSLMGDEQYF. As DNA, the CDR3 is TGTGCCAGCAGCTCCCTAATGGGCGACGAGCAGTACTTC.

V and J are TRBV13 and TRBJ1-1; TRBD1 matches 7 bases. This CDR3 has 17 amino acids. Germline CDR1 and CDR2: PRHDT and FYEKMQ (reference sequence). V gave up 5 bases and J gave up 0 bases; unmatched junction bases: 12. The CDR3 loop reads CASSASRGQTVNTEAFF. The CDR3 DNA reads as TGTGCCAGCAGCGCCTCACGGGGACAGACAGTGAACACTGAAGCTTTCTTT.

The chain employs TRBV5-1 and TRBJ2-5; 7 bases are a match to TRBD2. V was pared by 6 bases and J by 0 bases, with 8 bases of the junction left unmatched. This CDR3 is 15 amino acids long. The germline CDR1 and CDR2 sequences are SGHRS and YFSETQ. The CDR3, as DNA: TGCGCCAGCATGAGTGGCGGGGGTTACCAAGAGACCCAGTACTTC. Protein: CASMSGGGYQETQYF.

This chain uses TRBV5-3 with TRBJ2-7; 11 nucleotides match TRBD2. TRBV5-3 is an ORF for which the function is uncertain. The J segment lost 4 bases and the V segment lost 0 bases, leaving 3 bases of the junction unmatched. The CDR3 contains 15 residues. The CDR3 nucleotides are TGTGCCAGAAGCTTGGGAGGGACTAGCGGATACGAGCAGTACTTC. Its protein is CARSLGGTSGYEQYF.

V is TRBV7-9 and J is TRBJ2-5; no firm D call. This CDR3 has 15 residues. Trimming cost V 1 base and J 2 bases, with 11 bases left between them. CDR1 and CDR2 (germline): SEHNR, FQNEAQ (reference sequence). In nucleotides, the CDR3 is TGTGCCAGCAGCTTAGGCCCGGCGGCTCAAGAGACCCAGTACTTC. Its translation: CASSLGPAAQETQYF.

The chain carries TRBV25-1 and TRBJ1-2; D possibly corresponds to TRBD1 (6 bases). The V end was cut by 4 bases, the J end by 5 bases, with 17 bases between. CDR1 and CDR2 (germline): MGHDK, SYGVNS. The CDR3 extends over 15 amino acids. The CDR3 region is CASSGGGSVEYGYTF. Written as DNA, the CDR3 is TGTGCCAGCAGTGGAGGGGGGTCTGTAGAATATGGCTACACCTTC.

The count of this clone is one. The rearrangement uses TRBV7-3 and TRBJ1-2; 7 bases map to TRBD1. CDR3 length: 16 residues. V gave up 1 base and J gave up 4 bases; unmatched junction bases: 9. Germline V gene lookup returns CDR1 SGHTA and CDR2 FQGTGA. The CDR3 loop is CASSLSSGTAFYGYTF. CDR3 nucleotides: TGTGCCAGCAGCTTAAGCTCCGGGACAGCCTTCTATGGCTACACCTTC.

The gene calls are TRBV7-9 and TRBJ2-7; 9 bases are a match to TRBD1. V shed 5 bases and J 3 bases; nucleotides not matched to a gene: 17. The CDR3 extends over 18 amino acids. The V gene's germline CDR1 is SEHNR and CDR2 FQNEAQ (reference sequence). CDR3 protein: CASSLASSGTGLDYEQYF. The DNA of the CDR3 is TGTGCCAGCAGCCTTGCCTCATCCGGGACAGGGTTGGACTACGAGCAGTACTTC.

The genes are TRBV29-1 and TRBJ1-5; TRBD1 aligns across 8 bases. Losses at the gene ends were 6 bases for V and 6 bases for J; bases not matched to a gene: 10. The CDR3 spans 14 residues. CDR1 and CDR2 from the germline V gene are SQVTM and ANQGSEA. CDR3 in amino acids: CSVLTDRGGQPQHF. For the CDR3, the DNA is TGCAGCGTCCTGACTGACAGGGGAGGTCAGCCCCAGCATTTT. Complete variable domain (other parts from reference TRBV29-1 and TRBJ1-5): SAVISQKPSRDICQRGTSLTIQCQVDSQVTMMFWYRQQPGQSLTLIATANQGSEATYESGFVIDKFPISRPNLTFSTLTVSNMSPEDSSIYLCSVLTDRGGQPQHFGDGTRLSIL.

The V call is TRBV18, the J call TRBJ2-3; D may be TRBD1 or TRBD2 (5 bases each). Between the trimmed V and J ends, which lost 5 bases and 6 bases, there was a span of 9 bases. This CDR3 contains 12 residues. Germline CDR1 reads KGHSH; CDR2 reads LQKENI. The CDR3 DNA reads TGTGCCAGCTCATCCGAGGGGGATACGCAGTATTTT. It codes for CASSSEGDTQYF.

This chain connects TRBV7-9 to TRBJ1-2, with unresolved D. CDR1 SEHNR and CDR2 FQNEAQ come from the germline V gene (reference sequence). The CDR3 has 11 amino acids. V was cut by 7 bases and J by 6 bases, with 9 bases left in between. This chain's CDR3 is CASTWTDGYTF. The CDR3 region has the DNA TGTGCCAGCACCTGGACGGATGGCTACACCTTC.

V and J are TRBV6-5 and TRBJ2-7; TRBD1 might be the D (5 bases). V was shortened by 5 bases and J by 1 base, with 12 bases between the two germline ends. Germline CDR1 MNHEY, CDR2 SVGAGI. CDR3 length equals 14 residues. CDR3 coding DNA: TGTGCCAGCAGTAACCCTTACAGGTCCTACGAGCAGTACTTC. It translates to CASSNPYRSYEQYF.

The chain employs TRBV6-1 and TRBJ1-5, with D uncertain. The germline gives CDR1 MNHNS, CDR2 SASEGT. With 8 bases removed from V and 7 bases from J, the gap between germline ends came to 15 bases. The CDR3 is 13 residues long. CDR3 in DNA: TGTGCCAGCTCGTTAGAGCTCAGCCAGCCCCAGCATTTT. This sequence encodes CASSLELSQPQHF.

The rearrangement joins TRBV4-2 to TRBJ2-1; D is perhaps TRBD1 (5 bases). The CDR3 loop spans 12 amino acids. CDR1 and CDR2 (germline): LGHNA, YNFKEQ. Trimming removed 4 bases at V and 8 bases at J, with 9 bases between. Here the CDR3 reads CASSLLGDEQFF. As DNA, the CDR3 is TGTGCCAGCAGCCTCTTAGGGGATGAGCAGTTCTTC.

The chain is built from TRBV18 and TRBJ2-1; a weak D match, TRBD1 (6 bases). The V gene's germline CDR1 is KGHSH and CDR2 LQKENI. V gave up 8 bases and J gave up 4 bases, with 12 bases separating them. This CDR3 contains 13 residues. The CDR3 sequence is CASRGQIYNEQFF. DNA of the CDR3: TGTGCCAGCAGAGGACAGATATACAATGAGCAGTTCTTC.

This rearrangement joins TRBV6-5 to TRBJ2-2; no reliable D call. The ends were cut back, 7 bases at V and 5 bases at J, with 11 bases in the middle. The CDR3 spans 13 residues. Germline CDR1 and CDR2: MNHEY and SVGAGI. The CDR3 DNA reads as TGTGCCAGCAAGGCTCCCGCTACCGGGGAGCTGTTTTTT. The encoded protein is CASKAPATGELFF.

In its sample, this clone was seen once. The chain links TRBV7-2 to TRBJ1-2; 9 bases agree with TRBD1. CDR1 and CDR2 (germline): SGHTA, FQGNSA. This CDR3 region has 15 residues. The V gene end was trimmed by 3 bases and the J gene end by 4 bases; junction bases not matched to a gene: 6. This CDR3 reads CASSFGTGTPYGYTF. Here the CDR3 DNA reads TGTGCCAGCAGCTTTGGGACAGGGACCCCCTATGGCTACACCTTC.

This clone was seen only a few times. The J gene is TRBJ2-7, the V gene TRBV2; 10 bases are a match to TRBD2. This CDR3 has 15 residues. In germline, CDR1 is SNHLY, CDR2 FYNNEI. J lost 5 bases, V lost 1 base, and 5 bases had no gene match. Here the CDR3 DNA reads TGTGCCAGCAGTGAAGGTACTAGCGGGGCCCACGAGCAGTACTTC. Translated: CASSEGTSGAHEQYF.

This clone was counted between two and nine times. The CDR3 DNA is TGTGCCAGCAGCTTACCACTTAGACAGCGTGCTAGCACAGATACGCAGTATTTT. Translated: CASSLPLRQRASTDTQYF. The rearrangement uses TRBV7-9 and TRBJ2-3; a possible D gene is TRBD1 (5 bases). The CDR3 runs to 18 residues. Trimming shortened V by 2 bases and J by 0 bases, and 18 bases separated the two germline ends. Germline CDR1 is SEHNR and CDR2 is FQNEAQ (reference sequence).

The J gene is TRBJ2-7, the V gene TRBV5-1, with D possibly being TRBD1 (5 bases). Trimming took 4 bases from V and 0 from J, leaving 8 bases between them. CDR1 is SGHRS and CDR2 is YFSETQ in the germline V gene. The CDR3 is made up of 13 amino acids. As DNA, the CDR3 is TGCGCCAGCAGCCCGACAGACTCCTACGAGCAGTACTTC. It encodes CASSPTDSYEQYF.

Concerning this clone: At one end, the junction sequence differs from germline, possibly due to a read error. The CDR3 protein is CASSVGAFSGNTVYF. CDR3 DNA sequence: TGTGCCAGCAGTGTTGGGGCGTTCTCTGGAAACACCGTATATTTT. The gene calls are TRBV6-1 and TRBJ1-3; maybe TRBD1 (5 bases). Germline CDR1 is MNHNS and CDR2 is SASEGT. The CDR3 is 15 residues long.

The V call is TRBV7-8, the J call TRBJ2-3, with TRBD1 matching 11 bases. The CDR3 loop spans 16 amino acids. Germline V lookup: CDR1 SGHVS, CDR2 FQNEAQ. Trimming at V came to 1 base and at J to 3 bases, leaving 3 bases not matched to a gene. CDR3 region: CASSLVWDRGTDTQYF. In nucleotides, the CDR3 is TGTGCCAGCAGCTTAGTTTGGGACAGGGGGACAGATACGCAGTATTTT.

The V and J genes are TRBV6-4 and TRBJ1-4; TRBD1 is a possible D gene (5 bases). This CDR3 is built from 14 residues. V was shortened by 0 bases and J by 7 bases, with 9 bases between the two germline ends. The germline gives CDR1 MRHNA, CDR2 SNTAGT. The CDR3 loop reads CASSDSIQGEKLFF. The CDR3 DNA reads as TGTGCCAGCAGTGACTCGATTCAGGGTGAAAAACTGTTTTTT.

The chain carries TRBV11-3 and TRBJ2-1, with TRBD2 matching 9 bases. After removal of 3 bases from V and 7 bases from J, the junction contained 10 bases not matched to a gene. The length of the CDR3 is 16 residues. Germline CDR1 is SGHNT and CDR2 is YENEEA. The CDR3 spells CASSFGDSGGGNEQFF. Here the CDR3 DNA reads TGTGCCAGCAGCTTTGGGGATAGCGGGGGTGGGAATGAGCAGTTCTTC.

The chain is built from TRBV25-1 and TRBJ1-1, with TRBD1 as a possible D gene (5 bases). The V gene lost 1 base and the J gene lost 7 bases, with 10 bases spanning the gap. Germline CDR1 reads MGHDK; CDR2 reads SYGVNS. This CDR3 has 13 residues. CDR3 residues: CASSESGTDEAFF. CDR3 DNA sequence: TGTGCCAGCAGTGAATCAGGGACCGATGAAGCTTTCTTT. Combining the CDR3 with reference TRBV25-1 and TRBJ1-1 gives the whole variable domain EADIYQTPRYLVIGTGKKITLECSQTMGHDKMYWYQQDPGMELHLIHYSYGVNSTEKGDLSSESTVSRIRTEHFPLTLESARPSHTSQYLCASSESGTDEAFFGQGTRLTVV.

The V and J genes are TRBV4-3 and TRBJ2-3; TRBD2 agrees at 7 bases. The V and J ends lost 1 base and 4 bases, in that order; junction bases with no gene match: 8. The length of the CDR3 is 16 residues. Germline CDR1 and CDR2: LGHNA and YSLEER. This chain's CDR3 is CASSQVGRGWPDTQYF. Written as DNA, the CDR3 is TGCGCCAGCAGCCAAGTAGGGCGGGGGTGGCCAGATACGCAGTATTTT.

V and J are TRBV7-9 and TRBJ2-7; 8 positions agree with TRBD1. The CDR3 totals 12 residues. The V gene end was trimmed by 5 bases and the J gene end by 6 bases; junction bases not matched to a gene: 3. Germline CDR1 reads SEHNR; CDR2 reads FQNEAQ (reference sequence). The CDR3 loop is CASSGQGGEQYF. The DNA for the CDR3 is TGTGCCAGCAGCGGACAGGGTGGCGAGCAGTACTTC.

The chain joins TRBV5-4 to TRBJ2-6; TRBD2 aligns across 7 bases. V trimming: 3 bases; J trimming: 2 bases; junction bases outside the gene matches: 11. Germline V CDR1 and CDR2: SGHNT, YYREEE (reference sequence). CDR3 length: 18 amino acids. CDR3 residues: CASSSGLGGRTGANVLTF. In DNA, the CDR3 is TGTGCCAGCAGCTCAGGGCTCGGGGGGAGGACTGGGGCCAACGTCCTGACTTTC.

The J gene is TRBJ1-2, the V gene TRBV7-9; D remains ambiguous. There are 11 residues in the CDR3. Germline values: CDR1 SEHNR, CDR2 FQNEAQ (reference sequence). Trimming removed 3 bases from V and 6 bases from J, with 5 bases in between. For the CDR3, the DNA is TGTGCCAGCAGCTTCCGGGATGGCTACACCTTC. It yields the protein CASSFRDGYTF.

The rearrangement uses TRBV6-1 and TRBJ2-7, with 8 positions matching TRBD2. This CDR3 is built from 15 residues. Germline assignment: CDR1 MNHNS and CDR2 SASEGT. J gave up 3 bases and V 7 bases, and 11 bases lay outside the gene matches. The CDR3 sequence is CASTTGGSNSYEQYF. In DNA, the CDR3 is TGTGCCAGCACCACGGGGGGGAGTAACAGCTACGAGCAGTACTTC.

The CDR3 protein is CASSERFLAGSKMADTQYF. CDR3 DNA sequence: TGTGCCAGCAGTGAGCGGTTTCTAGCGGGGAGCAAGATGGCAGATACGCAGTATTTT. The V gene is TRBV2, the J gene TRBJ2-3; 9 positions agree with TRBD2. The germline CDR1 and CDR2 sequences are SNHLY and FYNNEI. J lost 4 bases, V lost 3 bases, and 17 bases had no gene match. CDR3 length: 19 residues. Together with reference TRBV2 and TRBJ2-3, the CDR3 gives the full variable domain: EPEVTQTPSHQVTQMGQEVILRCVPISNHLYFYWYRQILGQKVEFLVSFYNNEISEKSEIFDDQFSVERPDGSNFTLKIRSTKLEDSAMYFCASSERFLAGSKMADTQYFGPGTRLTVL.